Described below is a single TCR beta chain sequence and its context. This record comes from a study of shared clonotypes between healthy human individuals. Clones were read by immunoSEQ multiplex PCR, and TCRdb kept only the in-frame ones, dropping some. The table has some 2.4 million clones, 93% seen once. Germline V lookup: CDR1 MNHNY, CDR2 SVGAGI (reference sequence). This CDR3 region has 15 residues. V was clipped by 6 bases and J by 11 bases; unmatched bases: 11. Sequencing was done on a sample of naive CD4+ T cells from PBMCs. The sample's subset: CD45RA+ positively selected. The rearrangement joins TRBV6-6 to TRBJ2-1; 12 nucleotides line up with TRBD2. This clonotype originated in a man between 18 and 35 years old in good health. Some clones in this sample may be carry-over from other donors' samples. The CDR3 spells CASRPRLAGAEQQFF. In DNA, the CDR3 is TGTGCCAGCAGACCCCGACTAGCGGGAGCGGAGCAGCAGTTCTTC.